A single sample gave rise to the 21 T cell receptor beta chains below, sequenced in a study of post-analysis software for immune sequencing data. General study points: The study found TRBV5-6, TRBV5-1 and TRBV20-1 among five TRBV segments more frequent in patients than controls.

Every TCR beta cDNA library bore unique molecular identifiers. TCRdb itself ran the PCR reads through MiXCR, one entry per CDR3 protein. Among some 500,000 distinct CDR3 sequences listed, roughly 45% were seen once. These TCRs' antigens remain unknown. Sequencing was done on a sample of blood. All receptors come from a girl between 5 and 17 years old with multiple sclerosis.

The chain employs TRBV2 and TRBJ2-3, with D perhaps assigned TRBD1 or TRBD2 (5 bases each). V dropped 6 bases and J dropped 3 bases, with 16 bases sitting between them. CDR1 and CDR2 from the germline V gene are SNHLY and FYNNEI. CDR3 length: 15 residues. The CDR3 reads CASRGPGSGTDTQYF. CDR3 coding DNA: TGTGCCAGCAGGGGGCCCGGGTCGGGGACAGATACGCAGTATTTT. The variable domain in full, with the rest retrieved from reference TRBV2 and TRBJ2-3, is EPEVTQTPSHQVTQMGQEVILRCVPISNHLYFYWYRQILGQKVEFLVSFYNNEISEKSEIFDDQFSVERPDGSNFTLKIRSTKLEDSAMYFCASRGPGSGTDTQYFGPGTRLTVL.

The chain uses TRBV9 and TRBJ1-1, with unresolved D. The CDR3 spans 20 residues. CDR1 is SGDLS, CDR2 YYNGEE, per germline. V gave up 6 bases and J gave up 3 bases, with 33 bases separating them. This CDR3 is CASKGHRRRTQVTLDTEAFF. In nucleotides, the CDR3 is TGTGCCAGCAAGGGTCATCGGCGGAGAACTCAAGTAACCCTGGACACTGAAGCTTTCTTT.

The gene calls are TRBV5-1 and TRBJ2-1; 9 bases align to TRBD2. Per the germline V gene, CDR1 is SGHRS and CDR2 is YFSETQ. The V gene end was trimmed by 4 bases and the J gene end by 8 bases; junction bases not matched to a gene: 10. The length of the CDR3 is 15 residues. The CDR3 DNA follows: TGCGCCAGCAGCCTGGAGGGTAGCGGGAGCTATGAGCAGTTCTTC. It yields the protein CASSLEGSGSYEQFF.

This chain connects TRBV5-1 to TRBJ2-3; D possibly uses TRBD1 or TRBD2 (5 bases each). The V end lost 6 bases, the J end lost 2 bases, and 16 bases lay between the germline ends. Germline lookup yields CDR1 SGHRS and CDR2 YFSETQ. The CDR3 contains 15 residues. The CDR3 here is CASTGEGPLTDTQYF. The CDR3 DNA sequence: TGCGCCAGCACTGGAGAGGGGCCTCTCACAGATACGCAGTATTTT.

Comments on this clonotype: It may be a read error: a sequence one base away is much more abundant. The rearrangement links TRBV9 to TRBJ2-5; TRBD1 might be the D (6 bases). The CDR3 totals 16 residues. Germline lookup yields CDR1 SGDLS and CDR2 YYNGEE. The CDR3 nucleotides read TGTGCCGGCAGCGTAGAGGCCAGGGGAATCCAAGAGACCCAGTACTTC. Its protein product is CAGSVEARGIQETQYF.

The chain is built from TRBV5-1 and TRBJ2-1; 9 bases line up with TRBD1. Germline CDR1 is SGHRS and CDR2 is YFSETQ. The CDR3 extends over 15 amino acids. J lost 9 bases, V lost 2 bases, and 9 bases had no gene match. CDR3: CASSFAGQGWGEQFF. CDR3 in DNA: TGCGCCAGCAGCTTTGCGGGACAGGGTTGGGGTGAGCAGTTCTTC.

The chain employs TRBV11-3 and TRBJ2-1; TRBD1 is a possible D gene (5 bases). CDR1 SGHNT and CDR2 YENEEA come from the germline V gene. This CDR3 contains 14 residues. V was shortened by 5 bases and J by 5 bases, with 13 bases between the two germline ends. For the CDR3, the DNA is TGTGCCAGCAGCGCATCAAGACAGAACAATGAGCAGTTCTTC. Protein sequence: CASSASRQNNEQFF.

V gene TRBV6-1 combines with J gene TRBJ2-1; 16 nucleotides align to TRBD2. The CDR3 extends over 18 amino acids. The V and J ends lost 5 bases and 7 bases, in that order; junction bases with no gene match: 11. Germline CDR1 MNHNS, CDR2 SASEGT. DNA of the CDR3: TGTGCCAGCAGTCCGGGGACTAGCGGGAGGGCCGGATGGAATGAGCAGTTCTTC. Amino acids: CASSPGTSGRAGWNEQFF.

This clonotype has just a few counts. The genes are TRBV14 and TRBJ2-3, with unresolved D. CDR1 SGHDN and CDR2 FVKESK come from the germline V gene. The CDR3 runs 16 residues. With 1 base removed from V and 3 bases from J, the gap between germline ends came to 14 bases. This chain's CDR3 is CASSQAGVRITDTQYF. CDR3 sequence (DNA): TGTGCCAGCAGCCAAGCAGGTGTGAGGATTACAGATACGCAGTATTTT.

V is TRBV24-1 and J is TRBJ2-5; D is unclear. Near its end, the DNA agrees better with TRBJ2-7, so the J call may be wrong. This CDR3 contains 11 residues. CDR1 is KGHDR and CDR2 is SFDVKD in the germline V gene. The CDR3 reads CATGYLYEQYF. The CDR3 bases are TGTGCCACAGGGTACCTCTACGAGCAGTACTTC.

This clonotype was seen a few times. This sequence joins TRBV20-1 and TRBJ1-5; D gene uncertain. Germline assignment: CDR1 DFQATT and CDR2 SNEGSKA (reference sequence). Trimming left V 5 bases short and J 0 bases short, with 14 bases between. The CDR3 is 15 amino acids. The CDR3 loop is CSALGLDYSNQPQHF. The CDR3 DNA is TGCAGTGCTCTTGGGCTAGACTATAGCAATCAGCCCCAGCATTTT.

This clonotype was counted only a few times. The chain couples TRBV5-1 to TRBJ2-1; 7 nucleotides align to TRBD2. The CDR3 has 15 amino acids. CDR1 and CDR2 from the germline V gene are SGHRS and YFSETQ. The J segment lost 5 bases and the V segment lost 4 bases, leaving 9 bases of the junction unmatched. DNA of the CDR3: TGCGCCAGCAGCCCGTGGGCGGGAGAGGACAATGAGCAGTTCTTC. Translation: CASSPWAGEDNEQFF.

V and J are TRBV12-3 or TRBV12-4 and TRBJ2-1, with D unresolved. Between the trimmed V and J ends, which lost 5 bases and 7 bases, there was a span of 9 bases. The CDR3 contains 12 residues. The CDR3: CASSPLPNEQFF. The CDR3 DNA reads as TGTGCCAGCAGTCCCCTCCCTAATGAGCAGTTCTTC.

The V call is TRBV29-1, the J call TRBJ2-7, with 10 bases identical to TRBD2. Trimming took 7 bases from V and 7 from J; bases not matched to a gene: 10. Germline-derived CDR1 and CDR2 are SQVTM and ANQGSEA. This CDR3 is 13 amino acids long. The CDR3 DNA follows: TGCAGCGCATCTAGCGGGAGAGGCAATGAGCAGTACTTC. Protein: CSASSGRGNEQYF.

The chain links TRBV7-3 to TRBJ2-2; possible D gene TRBD1, 5 bases. There are 14 residues in the CDR3. The germline V gene encodes CDR1 SGHTA and CDR2 FQGTGA. V dropped 3 bases and J dropped 6 bases, with 11 bases sitting between them. CDR3 nucleotides: TGTGCCAGCAGCTTGGGTCTGGGGCCCGGGGAGCTGTTTTTT. It translates to CASSLGLGPGELFF. The full variable domain, with the rest looked up from reference TRBV7-3 and TRBJ2-2, is GAGVSQTPSNKVTEKGKYVELRCDPISGHTALYWYRQSLGQGPEFLIYFQGTGAADDSGLPNDRFFAVRPEGSVSTLKIQRTERGDSAVYLCASSLGLGPGELFFGEGSRLTVL.

To note about this clonotype: At one boundary the junction diverges from the germline segment, which might be a read error. This chain joins TRBV4-1 and TRBJ2-7, with D possibly matching TRBD2 (6 bases). Germline-derived CDR1 and CDR2 are MGHRA and YSYEKL. The CDR3 spans 16 residues. The CDR3 protein is CTSSQAPGRGSYEQYF. CDR3 sequence (DNA): TGCACCAGCAGCCAAGCCCCGGGGCGGGGCTCCTACGAGCAGTACTTC.

This clonotype was observed a few times. The chain carries TRBV20-1 and TRBJ2-5; 12 bases line up with TRBD2. The ends lost 3 bases at V and 4 bases at J; junction bases unmatched: 9. Germline CDR1 DFQATT, CDR2 SNEGSKA (reference sequence). The CDR3 is made up of 16 amino acids. This chain's CDR3 is CSARGLAGLEAETQYF. The CDR3 nucleotides are TGCAGTGCTAGGGGACTAGCGGGTTTAGAGGCAGAGACCCAGTACTTC.

CDR3 DNA: TGTGCCAGCAGCTTGAGGCCAGCGAGCGGGAGGAGGGATGAGCAGTTCTTC. It encodes CASSLRPASGRRDEQFF. The chain combines TRBV5-6 with TRBJ2-1, with TRBD2 matching over 9 bases. The CDR3 contains 17 residues. Germline V gene data show CDR1 as SGHDT and CDR2 as YYEEEE. The V segment lost 1 base and the J segment 8 bases; nucleotides outside the gene matches: 13.

The gene calls are TRBV27 and TRBJ2-5, with D perhaps being TRBD1 or TRBD2 (5 bases each). Germline V gene data show CDR1 as MNHEY and CDR2 as SMNVEV (reference sequence). Trimming shortened V by 6 bases and J by 4 bases, and 12 bases separated the two germline ends. The length of the CDR3 is 13 residues. For the CDR3, the DNA is TGTGCCAGCAGGAGTGGGGGATTAGAGACCCAGTACTTC. It specifies CASRSGGLETQYF.

In this sample, this clonotype turned up a few times. V is TRBV5-1 and J is TRBJ2-1; perhaps D is TRBD1 or TRBD2 (5 bases each). The germline gives CDR1 SGHRS, CDR2 YFSETQ. Between the trimmed V and J ends, which lost 2 bases and 3 bases, there was a span of 12 bases. The CDR3 covers 15 residues. The chain's CDR3 is CASSFGGSNYNEQFF. The DNA of the CDR3 is TGCGCCAGCAGCTTTGGGGGATCGAACTACAATGAGCAGTTCTTC.

This clonotype has a handful of counts. This chain joins TRBV12-3 or TRBV12-4 and TRBJ2-7, with 11 bases aligning to TRBD2. V was pared by 5 bases and J by 0 bases, with 3 bases of the junction left unmatched. The CDR3 runs 15 residues. The CDR3 is CASSTGTSGSYEQYF. The CDR3 coding sequence is TGTGCCAGCAGTACCGGGACTAGCGGCTCCTACGAGCAGTACTTC.